The 19 T cell receptor beta chains below were found in one sample sequenced in a study of T-cell memory formation after mild COVID-19. TCRdb reanalysed the 5' RACE reads using MiXCR and keeps one entry per CDR3 protein. This table holds 550,000 to 600,000 distinct CDR3 sequences, about 22% found once. Sequenced: PBMCs or a T cell subset sorted from them (not recorded which). These receptors originate from an adult woman who had mild COVID-19 (a few samples of this study predate the infection). Cell type and time point are not known.

This clonotype was found a few times. The chain employs TRBV7-9 and TRBJ1-1; maybe TRBD1 (6 bases). Trimming stripped 0 bases from V and 1 base from J, with 12 bases between. The CDR3 contains 16 residues. The germline V gene has CDR1 SEHNR and CDR2 FQNEAQ (reference sequence). CDR3 residues: CASSLAPGQWNTEAFF. In nucleotides, the CDR3 is TGTGCCAGCAGCTTAGCACCGGGACAATGGAACACTGAAGCTTTCTTT.

This clonotype was counted a few times. The chain couples TRBV5-1 to TRBJ2-1; D might be TRBD2 (7 bases). With 0 bases removed from V and 7 bases from J, the gap between germline ends came to 17 bases. Germline CDR1 is SGHRS and CDR2 is YFSETQ. This CDR3 has 16 amino acids. The CDR3 reads CASSLVPGARGNEQFF. The DNA of the CDR3 is TGCGCCAGCAGCTTGGTGCCGGGGGCGCGGGGGAATGAGCAGTTCTTC. The full variable domain, in which reference TRBV5-1 and TRBJ2-1 provide the parts outside the CDR3, is KAGVTQTPRYLIKTRGQQVTLSCSPISGHRSVSWYQQTPGQGLQFLFEYFSETQRNKGNFPGRFSGRQFSNSRSEMNVSTLELGDSALYLCASSLVPGARGNEQFFGPGTRLTVL.

The CDR3 sequence: CASTPGAEAFF. The CDR3 nucleotides read TGTGCCAGCACCCCCGGAGCTGAAGCTTTCTTT. V is TRBV12-3 or TRBV12-4 and J is TRBJ1-1; D call uncertain. V was clipped by 7 bases and J by 6 bases, with 9 bases between them. This CDR3 contains 11 residues.

The chain links TRBV12-3 or TRBV12-4 to TRBJ2-1; tentatively, D is TRBD2 (6 bases). The V end was cut by 6 bases, the J end by 7 bases, with 19 bases between. This CDR3 contains 15 residues. CDR3 residues: CASREGLHGANEQFF. The CDR3 DNA sequence: TGTGCCAGCAGGGAGGGACTTCACGGGGCGAATGAGCAGTTCTTC.

This clonotype has a count of ten or more. The gene calls are TRBV5-1 and TRBJ1-1; D is uncertain. The CDR3 covers 15 residues. V dropped 3 bases and J dropped 0 bases, with 12 bases sitting between them. From germline, CDR1 is SGHRS and CDR2 YFSETQ. The CDR3 spells CASSSMAGLNTEAFF. The CDR3 coding sequence is TGCGCCAGCAGCTCAATGGCTGGACTGAACACTGAAGCTTTCTTT.

This clonotype was seen more than once but under ten times. This rearrangement joins TRBV24-1 to TRBJ2-5, with no clear D. Germline CDR1 reads KGHDR; CDR2 reads SFDVKD. CDR3 length equals 15 residues. V lost 0 bases and J 2 bases, leaving 9 bases between the germline ends. DNA of the CDR3: TGTGCCACCAGTGATTTGCTGGTGGCGCAAGAGACCCAGTACTTC. Amino acid sequence: CATSDLLVAQETQYF.

J is TRBJ1-6 and V is TRBV5-8; 9 nucleotides align to TRBD1. This CDR3 comprises 18 residues. V dropped 2 bases and J dropped 0; count of bases not matched to a gene: 6. Germline lookup yields CDR1 SGHTS and CDR2 YDEGEE. The CDR3 DNA reads TGTGCCAGCAGCTTTGGGACAGGGTACAGCTCCTATAATTCACCCCTCCACTTT. It is translated as CASSFGTGYSSYNSPLHF. Looking up the rest from reference TRBV5-8 and TRBJ1-6 gives the full variable domain: EAGVTQSPTHLIKTRGQQATLRCSPISGHTSVYWYQQALGLGLQFLLWYDEGEERNRGNFPPRFSGRQFPNYSSELNVNALELEDSALYLCASSFGTGYSSYNSPLHFGNGTRLTVT.

This clonotype was seen a handful of times. The V and J genes are TRBV20-1 and TRBJ2-7; 9 bases align to TRBD1. Germline V CDR1 and CDR2: DFQATT, SNEGSKA (reference sequence). V was pared by 5 bases and J by 7 bases, with 12 bases of the junction left unmatched. CDR3 length: 14 amino acids. The CDR3 bases are TGCAGTGCTGGGAGGACAGGGGCTACGGGGGAGCAGTACTTC. This encodes CSAGRTGATGEQYF.

This clonotype was observed a few times. The CDR3 region has the DNA TGTGCCAGCAAGGACACAGATACGCAGTATTTT. Residues: CASKDTDTQYF. J is TRBJ2-3 and V is TRBV27; D call uncertain. The germline V gene encodes CDR1 MNHEY and CDR2 SMNVEV (reference sequence). Trimming cost V 7 bases and J 2 bases, with 4 bases left between them. The CDR3 consists of 11 residues.

V gene TRBV20-1 combines with J gene TRBJ2-6; possibly TRBD1 for D (6 bases). The CDR3 is 15 residues long. Germline CDR1 reads DFQATT; CDR2 reads SNEGSKA (reference sequence). With 3 bases removed from V and 4 bases from J, the gap between germline ends came to 13 bases. The CDR3 DNA is TGCAGTGCTAGGAGCAGGGGTGCCGGGGCCAACGTCCTGACTTTC. This encodes CSARSRGAGANVLTF.

The rearrangement joins TRBV25-1 to TRBJ1-5; 8 nucleotides align to TRBD1. The CDR3 runs to 15 residues. The V gene end was trimmed by 4 bases and the J gene end by 7 bases; junction bases not matched to a gene: 9. The germline gives CDR1 MGHDK, CDR2 SYGVNS. The CDR3 bases are TGTGCCAGCAGTGGACAGACAGGGGTAGGGCAGCCCCAGCATTTT. Encoded protein: CASSGQTGVGQPQHF.

The V call is TRBV25-1, the J call TRBJ1-6, with D uncertain. Germline V gene data show CDR1 as MGHDK and CDR2 as SYGVNS. The germline V and J ends were trimmed by 2 bases and 9 bases, with 14 bases remaining between them. This CDR3 comprises 15 residues. The CDR3 coding sequence is TGTGCCAGCAGTGAACAAGGACTACGGGGTTCACCCCTCCACTTT. Translated: CASSEQGLRGSPLHF. Combining the CDR3 with reference TRBV25-1 and TRBJ1-6 gives the whole variable domain EADIYQTPRYLVIGTGKKITLECSQTMGHDKMYWYQQDPGMELHLIHYSYGVNSTEKGDLSSESTVSRIRTEHFPLTLESARPSHTSQYLCASSEQGLRGSPLHFGNGTRLTVT.

This clonotype came up many times. The CDR3 DNA reads as TGTGCCAGCAGCCAAGACCTGGGAAATGAGCAGTTCTTC. It yields the protein CASSQDLGNEQFF. The gene calls are TRBV3-1 and TRBJ2-1; no firm D call. Per germline, CDR1 LGHDT and CDR2 YNNKEL (reference sequence). Trimming cost V 0 bases and J 7 bases, with 7 bases left between them. This CDR3 is 13 amino acids long.

This clonotype was picked up many times. The chain uses TRBV20-1 and TRBJ1-5, with D possibly TRBD1 on 5 matching bases. The CDR3 covers 14 residues. The germline V gene encodes CDR1 DFQATT and CDR2 SNEGSKA (reference sequence). V was clipped by 6 bases and J by 4 bases, with 16 bases between them. Written as DNA, the CDR3 is TGCAGTGCCACGGCGGGGCCCCAGAATCAGCCCCAGCATTTT. This encodes CSATAGPQNQPQHF.

The chain joins TRBV24-1 to TRBJ2-1, with D perhaps assigned TRBD1 or TRBD2 (5 bases each). The V end was cut by 9 bases, the J end by 2 bases, with 13 bases between. This CDR3 region has 14 residues. Germline values: CDR1 KGHDR, CDR2 SFDVKD. The CDR3 reads CATGGRGTYNEQFF. The CDR3 DNA reads as TGTGCCACCGGGGGACGCGGAACCTACAATGAGCAGTTCTTC.

The chain links TRBV11-3 to TRBJ2-7, with 12 bases aligning to TRBD2. V gave up 5 bases and J gave up 6 bases; unmatched junction bases: 14. Germline values: CDR1 SGHNT, CDR2 YENEEA. CDR3 length: 17 amino acids. The CDR3 DNA sequence: TGTGCCAGCAGCCCTCCCGTGAGACTAGCGGGAGTAGGCGAGCAGTACTTC. The encoded protein is CASSPPVRLAGVGEQYF.

The chain employs TRBV20-1 and TRBJ2-1; TRBD1 aligns across 11 bases. Unmatched junction bases numbered 7, after V lost 6 bases and J lost 6 bases. Germline CDR1 is DFQATT and CDR2 is SNEGSKA (reference sequence). The CDR3 contains 14 residues. The CDR3: CSAVRDRGSNEQFF. CDR3 DNA sequence: TGCAGTGCCGTCCGGGACAGGGGGAGCAATGAGCAGTTCTTC.

This clonotype was counted ten times or more. The J gene is TRBJ2-5, the V gene TRBV7-9; TRBD2 matches 14 bases. V trimming: 7 bases; J trimming: 4 bases; junction bases outside the gene matches: 8. This CDR3 region has 16 residues. Germline loops: CDR1 SEHNR, CDR2 FQNEAQ (reference sequence). CDR3 in amino acids: CASTPPGTSGGETQYF. The CDR3 nucleotides read TGTGCCAGCACCCCTCCCGGGACTAGCGGGGGAGAGACCCAGTACTTC.

This clonotype was recorded a few times. This rearrangement joins TRBV24-1 to TRBJ1-5, with D unclear. With 4 bases removed from V and 4 bases from J, the gap between germline ends came to 4 bases. This CDR3 is 12 amino acids long. The V gene's germline CDR1 is KGHDR and CDR2 SFDVKD. CDR3 protein: CATSEPNQPQHF. The CDR3 bases are TGTGCCACCAGTGAACCTAATCAGCCCCAGCATTTT.